The 32 T cell receptor beta chains presented below share a single source sample, sequenced in a study of blood T cell repertoires in COVID-19. Generated by immunoSEQ multiplex PCR, the TCRdb table keeps only in-frame clones and is missing some. The table lists 25,000 to 30,000 clones, about 92% of them singletons, with about 0.8% in the top ten. Sequencing was performed on peripheral blood. These receptors came from a woman in her 70s with COVID-19, enrolled during active disease.

The chain uses TRBV11-3 and TRBJ2-2, with D possibly TRBD1 on 5 matching bases. Germline V gives CDR1 SGHNT, CDR2 YENEEA. V was pared by 4 bases and J by 1 base, with 10 bases between. The CDR3 totals 15 residues. The CDR3 reads CASSSTGVNTGELFF. In DNA form, the CDR3 reads TGTGCCAGCAGCTCCACAGGAGTGAACACCGGGGAGCTGTTTTTT.

This clone was recorded only once. The J gene is TRBJ2-2, the V gene TRBV5-1, with 8 bases matching TRBD2. Germline V gene data show CDR1 as SGHRS and CDR2 as YFSETQ. CDR3 length: 15 amino acids. V lost 2 bases, J lost 2 bases, and 2 bases stayed unmatched. CDR3 loop: CASSFRTSNTGELFF. The DNA of the CDR3 is TGCGCCAGCAGCTTTCGGACTAGCAACACCGGGGAGCTGTTTTTT.

The J gene is TRBJ1-1, the V gene TRBV11-3; D is ambiguous. Germline V gene lookup returns CDR1 SGHNT and CDR2 YENEEA. This CDR3 is 13 amino acids long. The ends were cut back, 2 bases at V and 0 bases at J, with 4 bases in the middle. The CDR3 nucleotides read TGTGCCAGCAGCTTACGTATGAACACTGAAGCTTTCTTT. It codes for CASSLRMNTEAFF.

In DNA, the CDR3 is TGTGCCAGCACCGAATCTCCTACAGGGAAGGCTGGAGCTTTCTTT. Protein product: CASTESPTGKAGAFF. The V and J genes are TRBV7-9 and TRBJ1-1; perhaps TRBD1 as D (6 bases). This CDR3 has 15 amino acids. CDR1 is SEHNR and CDR2 is FQNEAQ in the germline V gene (reference sequence). V lost 7 bases and J lost 10, with 25 bases in between. The entire variable domain, with the rest obtained from reference TRBV7-9 and TRBJ1-1, is as follows: DTGVSQNPRHKITKRGQNVTFRCDPISEHNRLYWYRQTLGQGPEFLTYFQNEAQLEKSRLLSDRFSAERPKGSFSTLEIQRTEQGDSAMYLCASTESPTGKAGAFFGQGTRLTVV.

The sample holds one count of this clone. This specimen includes other DNA sequences encoding the same CDR3. The rearrangement joins TRBV6-5 to TRBJ1-4; D not certain. Trimming stripped 5 bases from V and 2 bases from J, with 3 bases between. The CDR3 totals 12 residues. CDR1 MNHEY and CDR2 SVGAGI come from the germline V gene. CDR3 DNA sequence: TGTGCCAGCAGTCGTACTAATGAAAAACTGTTTTTT. It codes for CASSRTNEKLFF.

The J gene is TRBJ2-2, the V gene TRBV11-2, with a possible D match to TRBD2 (5 bases). The CDR3 covers 16 residues. Germline values: CDR1 SGHAT, CDR2 FQNNGV. V lost 2 bases and J lost 1, with 11 bases in between. For the CDR3, the DNA is TGTGCCAGCAGCTTACTTTCGGGATGGAACACCGGGGAGCTGTTTTTT. Protein: CASSLLSGWNTGELFF.

This chain links TRBV4-1 with TRBJ2-1, with D unresolved. Germline loops: CDR1 MGHRA, CDR2 YSYEKL. V lost 1 base, J lost 1 base, and 8 bases lay in between. CDR3 length equals 15 residues. The CDR3 nucleotides are TGCGCCAGCAGCCAAGGACACTCATCCTACAATGAGCAGTTCTTC. Translated, it gives CASSQGHSSYNEQFF.

The genes are TRBV6-2 or TRBV6-3 and TRBJ2-7, with D possibly being TRBD1 (6 bases). V gave up 0 bases and J gave up 0 bases, with 15 bases separating them. CDR3 size: 17 residues. Germline CDR1 is MNHEY and CDR2 is SVGEGT. CDR3 protein: CASSYSTGTRFSYEQYF. The CDR3 nucleotides are TGTGCCAGCAGTTACTCGACCGGGACAAGATTCTCCTACGAGCAGTACTTC.

The rearrangement links TRBV15 to TRBJ2-7; 8 bases align to TRBD2. There are 16 residues in the CDR3. Trimming cost V 3 bases and J 3 bases; bases outside gene matches: 10. From germline, CDR1 is LNHNV and CDR2 YYDKDF (reference sequence). The CDR3 region is CATSRLGSGSFYEQYF. CDR3 nucleotides: TGTGCCACCAGCAGGCTCGGCAGCGGGAGTTTCTACGAGCAGTACTTC. The whole variable domain, filled in from reference TRBV15 and TRBJ2-7, reads DAMVIQNPRYQVTQFGKPVTLSCSQTLNHNVMYWYQQKSSQAPKLLFHYYDKDFNNEADTPDNFQSRRPNTSFCFLDIRSPGLGDTAMYLCATSRLGSGSFYEQYFGPGTRLTVT.

This clone is a singleton in its sample. V and J are TRBV5-1 and TRBJ2-7, with 13 bases aligning to TRBD2. The CDR3 consists of 17 residues. Germline CDR1 SGHRS, CDR2 YFSETQ. J gave up 1 base and V 0 bases, and 4 bases lay outside the gene matches. CDR3 region: CASSLGRLAGGSYEQYF. As DNA, the CDR3 is TGCGCCAGCAGCTTGGGGCGACTAGCGGGAGGATCCTACGAGCAGTACTTC. The variable domain in full, completed from reference TRBV5-1 and TRBJ2-7, reads KAGVTQTPRYLIKTRGQQVTLSCSPISGHRSVSWYQQTPGQGLQFLFEYFSETQRNKGNFPGRFSGRQFSNSRSEMNVSTLELGDSALYLCASSLGRLAGGSYEQYFGPGTRLTVT.

CDR3 in DNA: TGTGCCAGCTCACCACGCGAAACAGGGGGGGCTGAAAAACTGTTTTTT. It translates to CASSPRETGGAEKLFF. The rearrangement joins TRBV18 to TRBJ1-4; 8 bases line up with TRBD1. Unmatched junction bases numbered 8, after V lost 1 base and J lost 7 bases. Germline assignment: CDR1 KGHSH and CDR2 LQKENI. CDR3 length: 16 amino acids.

The V gene is TRBV7-8, the J gene TRBJ1-4; 7 bases fit TRBD1. V lost 5 bases to trimming and J lost 7 bases; unmatched junction nucleotides: 13. This CDR3 has 16 amino acids. CDR1 SGHVS and CDR2 FQNEAQ come from the germline V gene. The CDR3 DNA reads as TGTGCCAGCAGCAAGAGCGGACAGGTTCTCGGTGAAAAACTGTTTTTT. Amino acids: CASSKSGQVLGEKLFF.

This clone was recorded a few times. The V call is TRBV19, the J call TRBJ2-3; D perhaps matches TRBD1 (5 bases). Germline CDR1 reads LNHDA; CDR2 reads SQIVND (reference sequence). The CDR3 length is 14 residues. The V and J ends lost 5 bases and 7 bases respectively, with 16 bases between them. The CDR3 coding sequence is TGTGCCAGTAGTCCCTTAGGGGAAGTCCATACGCAGTATTTT. Its protein is CASSPLGEVHTQYF.

The chain uses TRBV2 and TRBJ2-2; D might be TRBD2 (5 bases). CDR3 size: 15 residues. CDR1 SNHLY and CDR2 FYNNEI come from the germline V gene. Trimming removed 1 base from V and 5 bases from J, with 11 bases in between. This CDR3 is CASSEVKGATGELFF. The CDR3 DNA sequence: TGTGCCAGCAGTGAAGTAAAGGGAGCTACCGGGGAGCTGTTTTTT. The entire variable domain, with the rest obtained from reference TRBV2 and TRBJ2-2, is as follows: EPEVTQTPSHQVTQMGQEVILRCVPISNHLYFYWYRQILGQKVEFLVSFYNNEISEKSEIFDDQFSVERPDGSNFTLKIRSTKLEDSAMYFCASSEVKGATGELFFGEGSRLTVL.

This rearrangement joins TRBV21-1 to TRBJ2-5; the D call in the table, TRBD2, was not verified against the DNA. TRBV21-1 is listed as a pseudogene. There are 17 residues in the CDR3. The CDR3 spells CASNPPAVREESETQYF. The CDR3 coding sequence is TGTGCCAGCAACCCCCCCGCGGTGCGGGAGGAGTCCGAGACCCAGTACTTC.

The rearrangement uses TRBV13 and TRBJ2-1; the D call may be TRBD1 or TRBD2 (11 bases each). V was clipped by 5 bases and J by 4 bases, with 27 bases between them. The V gene's germline CDR1 is PRHDT and CDR2 FYEKMQ (reference sequence). The CDR3 runs to 19 residues. The CDR3 protein is CASSPGTGGRLAGYNEQFF. For the CDR3, the DNA is TGTGCCAGCAGCCCAGGGACAGGGGGGCGACTAGCGGGGTACAATGAGCAGTTCTTC.

The V and J genes are TRBV29-1 and TRBJ2-7; the D gene is possibly TRBD2 (5 bases). This CDR3 has 14 amino acids. V was cut by 4 bases and J by 0 bases, with 13 bases left in between. Germline CDR1 is SQVTM and CDR2 is ANQGSEA. The chain's CDR3 is CSVVGMDASYEQYF. CDR3 in DNA: TGCAGCGTTGTCGGGATGGACGCCTCCTACGAGCAGTACTTC.

This rearrangement joins TRBV11-3 to TRBJ2-1, with 9 bases lining up with TRBD2. The CDR3 extends over 18 amino acids. Germline values: CDR1 SGHNT, CDR2 YENEEA. Trimming took 4 bases from V and 0 from J; bases not matched to a gene: 10. Here the CDR3 reads CASSSSKVSGSSYNEQFF. The DNA for the CDR3 is TGTGCCAGCAGCTCCAGTAAGGTTAGCGGGAGCTCCTACAATGAGCAGTTCTTC. The variable domain in full, with the rest retrieved from reference TRBV11-3 and TRBJ2-1, is EAGVVQSPRYKIIEKKQPVAFWCNPISGHNTLYWYLQNLGQGPELLIRYENEEAVDDSQLPKDRFSAERLKGVDSTLKIQPAELGDSAVYLCASSSSKVSGSSYNEQFFGPGTRLTVL.

CDR3 sequence reads: CASSFSVLAESTDTQYF. The CDR3 nucleotides are TGTGCCAGCAGTTTTTCCGTACTAGCGGAAAGCACAGATACGCAGTATTTT. V gene TRBV28 combines with J gene TRBJ2-3, with TRBD2 matching over 8 bases. V shed 3 bases and J 0 bases; nucleotides not matched to a gene: 8. This CDR3 is 17 amino acids long. Germline values: CDR1 MDHEN, CDR2 SYDVKM.

The genes are TRBV28 and TRBJ1-2; D gene unclear. CDR3 size: 12 residues. Trimming cost V 4 bases and J 4 bases, with 7 bases left between them. The germline CDR1 and CDR2 sequences are MDHEN and SYDVKM. The CDR3 DNA reads as TGTGCCAGCAGTTCCCGAGTCTATGGCTACACCTTC. The encoded protein is CASSSRVYGYTF.

The chain carries TRBV2 and TRBJ2-1; 10 nucleotides line up with TRBD2. The germline gives CDR1 SNHLY, CDR2 FYNNEI. CDR3 length equals 16 residues. The junction had 11 bases not matched to a gene; V was cut back by 4 bases and J by 8 bases. This CDR3 is CASSGQLAGELYEQFF. The CDR3 DNA sequence: TGTGCCAGCAGTGGGCAGCTAGCGGGAGAACTCTATGAGCAGTTCTTC.

The CDR3 is CASSYSWGQGPNQPQHF. The CDR3, as DNA: TGTGCCAGCAGTTACTCATGGGGGCAGGGCCCCAATCAGCCCCAGCATTTT. The chain links TRBV6-2 or TRBV6-3 to TRBJ1-5, with D perhaps TRBD1 (6 bases). From germline, CDR1 is MNHEY and CDR2 SVGEGT. CDR3 length: 17 residues. V was clipped by 0 bases and J by 3 bases, with 15 bases between them.

The chain recombines TRBV30 with TRBJ1-2, with a weak D call TRBD1 (5 bases). Germline V CDR1 and CDR2: GTSNPN, SVGIG (reference sequence). The germline V and J ends were trimmed by 0 bases and 7 bases, with 15 bases remaining between them. The CDR3 sequence is 14 residues long. CDR3 amino acids: CAWSVPVQGTGYTF. For the CDR3, the DNA is TGTGCCTGGAGTGTACCTGTCCAGGGCACTGGCTACACCTTC.

The genes are TRBV7-2 and TRBJ2-2; a possible D gene is TRBD2 (6 bases). The germline V and J ends were trimmed by 2 bases and 6 bases, with 19 bases remaining between them. The CDR3 sequence is 17 residues long. The V gene's germline CDR1 is SGHTA and CDR2 FQGNSA. This CDR3 is CASSLLVGGNYAGELFF. The DNA for the CDR3 is TGTGCCAGCAGCTTATTGGTCGGCGGGAATTATGCCGGGGAGCTGTTTTTT.

The chain uses TRBV18 and TRBJ2-4; TRBD1 matches at 7 bases. This CDR3 region has 14 residues. The V and J ends lost 6 bases and 8 bases, in that order; junction bases with no gene match: 10. Germline V gives CDR1 KGHSH, CDR2 LQKENI. CDR3 protein: CASSTTGFGDIQYF. The CDR3 nucleotides read TGTGCCAGCTCGACGACAGGGTTTGGTGACATTCAGTACTTC.

DNA for the CDR3: TGTGCCAGCAGCTTAATCAGGGTCGGGGAGCTGTTTTTT. Translation gives CASSLIRVGELFF. The gene calls are TRBV11-2 and TRBJ2-2; TRBD1 might be the D (5 bases). This CDR3 has 13 amino acids. Germline CDR1 reads SGHAT; CDR2 reads FQNNGV. V was cut by 2 bases and J by 7 bases, with 8 bases left in between.

This clone occurred a few times. The chain uses TRBV12-5 and TRBJ1-1; D is ambiguous. The V and J ends lost 6 bases and 5 bases respectively, with 13 bases between them. CDR3 length: 13 amino acids. CDR1 is LGHNT and CDR2 is FRNRAP in the germline V gene. The CDR3 loop reads CASGHQTGTEAFF. Written as DNA, the CDR3 is TGTGCTAGTGGCCATCAGACTGGGACTGAAGCTTTCTTT.

The chain couples TRBV19 to TRBJ2-7; the match to TRBD1 covers 8 bases. Losses at the gene ends were 4 bases for V and 4 bases for J; bases not matched to a gene: 3. Germline CDR1 reads LNHDA; CDR2 reads SQIVND (reference sequence). This CDR3 is 13 amino acids long. The CDR3 bases are TGTGCCAGTAGTAGACAGGGGACTTACGAGCAGTACTTC. Its protein is CASSRQGTYEQYF. The full variable domain, with the rest looked up from reference TRBV19 and TRBJ2-7, is DGGITQSPKYLFRKEGQNVTLSCEQNLNHDAMYWYRQDPGQGLRLIYYSQIVNDFQKGDIAEGYSVSREKKESFPLTVTSAQKNPTAFYLCASSRQGTYEQYFGPGTRLTVT.

The chain is built from TRBV7-2 and TRBJ2-3; 7 bases are a match to TRBD1. The CDR3 length is 16 residues. Germline values: CDR1 SGHTA, CDR2 FQGNSA. The V and J ends lost 5 bases and 2 bases, in that order; junction bases with no gene match: 10. As DNA, the CDR3 is TGTGCCAGCAGCCCAAACAGGGGCCTGTCCACAGATACGCAGTATTTT. It translates to CASSPNRGLSTDTQYF.

This rearrangement joins TRBV4-2 to TRBJ2-7; TRBD1 agrees at 8 bases. The CDR3 is made up of 13 amino acids. CDR1 is LGHNA, CDR2 YNFKEQ, per germline. J gave up 2 bases and V 3 bases, and 0 bases lay outside the gene matches. Written as DNA, the CDR3 is TGTGCCAGCAGCCAGGACAGGGCCTACGAGCAGTACTTC. Translation: CASSQDRAYEQYF.

V is TRBV7-9 and J is TRBJ2-1; 8 positions match TRBD2. The CDR3 extends over 16 amino acids. Trimming removed 3 bases from V and 7 bases from J; junction bases left unmatched: 11. The germline CDR1 and CDR2 sequences are SEHNR and FQNEAQ (reference sequence). The CDR3 bases are TGTGCCAGCAGCTTCATGGGACTAGAGCCCCTGAATGAGCAGTTCTTC. It specifies CASSFMGLEPLNEQFF.

The rearrangement links TRBV5-1 to TRBJ2-1, with 16 positions matching TRBD2. With V trimmed by 3 bases and J by 6 bases, 12 bases remained unmatched. Germline V lookup: CDR1 SGHRS, CDR2 YFSETQ. The CDR3 is made up of 19 amino acids. The CDR3 is CASSSGLAGGPSYSNEQFF. The CDR3 bases are TGCGCCAGCAGCTCGGGACTAGCGGGAGGGCCGAGCTATAGCAATGAGCAGTTCTTC.